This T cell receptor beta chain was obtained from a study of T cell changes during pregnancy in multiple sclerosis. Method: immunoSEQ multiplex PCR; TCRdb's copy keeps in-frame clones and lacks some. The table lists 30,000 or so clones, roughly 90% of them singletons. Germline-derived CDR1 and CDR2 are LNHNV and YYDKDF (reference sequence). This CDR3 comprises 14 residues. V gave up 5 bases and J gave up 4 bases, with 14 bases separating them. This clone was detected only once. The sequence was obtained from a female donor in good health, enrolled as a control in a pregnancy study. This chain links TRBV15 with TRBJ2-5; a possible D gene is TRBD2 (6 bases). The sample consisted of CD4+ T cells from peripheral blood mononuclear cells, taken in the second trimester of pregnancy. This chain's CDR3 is CATSPGAGSETQYF. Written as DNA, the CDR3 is TGTGCCACCAGCCCCGGGGCGGGGTCAGAGACCCAGTACTTC.